This T cell receptor beta chain was profiled in a study of blood T cell repertoires in COVID-19. Study-wide background: Samples representing acute and convalescent COVID-19 were sourced from the United States, Italy and Spain. Sample material is recorded as cDNA or gDNA derived from T cells, B-cell-depleted T cells, or PBMCs.

Authors' data handling: By means of reference gene primer amplification, nucleated cell counts were estimated. TCRdb keeps only in-frame clones here, not all; method: immunoSEQ multiplex PCR. Clonal size and the V and J genes are those of that table, whereas D and trimming came from the DNA. The profile shows approximately 140,000 clones, approximately 83% of them singletons. This receptor was obtained from a man between 65 and 85 years old with acute or convalescent COVID-19. The specimen sequenced was peripheral blood.

The DNA of the CDR3 is TGTGCCGCTAGGGGACAGGGGGCACCTAATGAAAAACTGTTTTTT. Amino acid sequence: CAARGQGAPNEKLFF. The rearrangement uses TRBV28 and TRBJ1-4; 12 nucleotides line up with TRBD1. Germline CDR1 and CDR2: MDHEN and SYDVKM. The J segment lost 3 bases and the V segment lost 11 bases, leaving 7 bases of the junction unmatched. The CDR3 consists of 15 residues.